Shown below are 30 T cell receptor beta chains from a single sample sequenced in a study of blood T cell repertoires in COVID-19. Sequenced by immunoSEQ multiplex PCR; TCRdb stores in-frame clones only, minus some. The sample lists about 100,000 clones, about 86% occurring once. Sequencing input: peripheral blood. These receptors were collected from a human donor in a cohort sampled during active COVID-19.

In this sample, this clone turned up once. V usage is TRBV4-2 and J usage is TRBJ1-2; 8 nucleotides line up with TRBD1. Germline-derived CDR1 and CDR2 are LGHNA and YNFKEQ. The ends lost 1 base at V and 1 base at J; junction bases unmatched: 8. The CDR3 is 17 amino acids. The DNA for the CDR3 is TGTGCCAGCAGCCAAGTTGGGACAGGAGCTTATAACTATGGCTACACCTTC. It codes for CASSQVGTGAYNYGYTF.

This clone was seen more than once but under ten times. The chain uses TRBV6-2 or TRBV6-3 and TRBJ2-2; perhaps TRBD2 as D (6 bases). V was clipped by 0 bases and J by 4 bases, with 12 bases between them. Germline lookup yields CDR1 MNHEY and CDR2 SVGEGT. This CDR3 region has 16 residues. The CDR3 loop is CASSYSGRETTGELFF. Written as DNA, the CDR3 is TGTGCCAGCAGTTACTCCGGTCGGGAGACCACCGGGGAGCTGTTTTTT.

V is TRBV27 and J is TRBJ2-6, with D possibly matching TRBD2 (6 bases). Germline V lookup: CDR1 MNHEY, CDR2 SMNVEV (reference sequence). This CDR3 contains 18 residues. V lost 5 bases to trimming and J lost 0 bases, with 17 bases between them. The CDR3 loop is CASSPRQTGVSGANVLTF. In DNA, the CDR3 is TGTGCCAGCAGTCCGCGACAGACGGGGGTCTCTGGGGCCAACGTCCTGACTTTC.

The CDR3 region has the DNA TGTGCCATCAGTGAGTCTAGAGGGGGCGCGGGGAACACTGAAGCTTTCTTT. This gives the protein CAISESRGGAGNTEAFF. V usage is TRBV10-3 and J usage is TRBJ1-1; 7 nucleotides agree with TRBD1. V was clipped by 0 bases and J by 1 base; unmatched bases: 8. CDR1 ENHRY and CDR2 SYGVKD come from the germline V gene. The CDR3 is 17 residues long.

The chain is built from TRBV18 and TRBJ2-5, with 10 bases identical to TRBD2. V lost 3 bases, J lost 5 bases, and 9 bases stayed unmatched. This CDR3 has 16 residues. Germline CDR1 is KGHSH and CDR2 is LQKENI. CDR3 amino acids: CASSPLPLAGAETQYF. Here the CDR3 DNA reads TGTGCCAGCTCACCCCTTCCGCTAGCGGGAGCGGAGACCCAGTACTTC.

There are many counts of this clone. The genes are TRBV7-2 and TRBJ2-2, with a weak D call TRBD1 (5 bases). V was clipped by 4 bases and J by 5 bases, with 14 bases between them. This CDR3 has 15 residues. From germline, CDR1 is SGHTA and CDR2 FQGNSA. CDR3 sequence reads: CASSYYRTQTGELFF. Written as DNA, the CDR3 is TGTGCCAGCAGCTACTACAGGACACAAACCGGGGAGCTGTTTTTT.

The genes are TRBV5-8 and TRBJ2-6; D remains ambiguous. CDR3 length: 13 residues. V was clipped by 4 bases and J by 11 bases, with 13 bases between them. From germline, CDR1 is SGHTS and CDR2 YDEGEE. CDR3 residues: CASSDGLNDVLTF. DNA for the CDR3: TGTGCCAGCAGCGACGGGTTGAACGACGTCCTGACTTTC.

The V gene is TRBV7-9, the J gene TRBJ1-4; 10 bases are a match to TRBD1. The CDR3 is made up of 18 amino acids. CDR1 is SEHNR, CDR2 FQNEAQ, per germline (reference sequence). V trimming: 5 bases; J trimming: 5 bases; junction bases outside the gene matches: 14. This CDR3 is CASSILPGQGTRNEKLFF. The CDR3 nucleotides read TGTGCCAGCAGCATACTACCGGGACAGGGGACGCGCAATGAAAAACTGTTTTTT.

This chain links TRBV19 with TRBJ2-7; 8 bases are shared with TRBD1. This CDR3 is built from 15 residues. The V and J ends lost 4 bases and 1 base, in that order; junction bases with no gene match: 6. The germline CDR1 and CDR2 sequences are LNHDA and SQIVND (reference sequence). The CDR3 protein is CASSRRQGLSYEQYF. The CDR3 bases are TGTGCCAGTAGTAGGCGACAGGGGCTTTCCTACGAGCAGTACTTC.

The chain uses TRBV19 and TRBJ1-2; 9 bases map to TRBD1. CDR3 length equals 15 residues. From germline, CDR1 is LNHDA and CDR2 SQIVND (reference sequence). V shed 0 bases and J 7 bases; nucleotides not matched to a gene: 6. CDR3: CASSIDRTGAFGYTF. Written as DNA, the CDR3 is TGTGCCAGTAGTATAGATCGGACAGGGGCATTTGGCTACACCTTC.

V is TRBV10-2 and J is TRBJ2-1; 8 nucleotides match TRBD2. CDR3 size: 15 residues. The ends lost 6 bases at V and 5 bases at J; junction bases unmatched: 9. In germline, CDR1 is WSHSY, CDR2 SAAADI. CDR3 residues: CASRGSRAGDNEQFF. The CDR3 DNA reads TGCGCCAGCAGGGGGTCCCGAGCGGGGGACAATGAGCAGTTCTTC.

This clone was counted once. This chain uses TRBV7-8 with TRBJ2-7; possibly TRBD1 for D (5 bases). Germline CDR1 is SGHVS and CDR2 is FQNEAQ. V lost 5 bases, J lost 3 bases, and 11 bases lay in between. The CDR3 runs 13 residues. DNA of the CDR3: TGTGCCAGCAGCACAAGACAGTACTACGAGCAGTACTTC. Its protein is CASSTRQYYEQYF.

The genes are TRBV6-5 and TRBJ1-2; D is ambiguous. Germline assignment: CDR1 MNHEY and CDR2 SVGAGI. V dropped 6 bases and J dropped 4 bases, with 12 bases sitting between them. This CDR3 has 13 amino acids. For the CDR3, the DNA is TGTGCCAGCAGCCCCGAACTTAGCTATGGCTACACCTTC. Translation: CASSPELSYGYTF.

This clone was counted at least ten times. The J gene is TRBJ2-2, the V gene TRBV15; TRBD1 agrees at 9 bases. J gave up 4 bases and V 0 bases, and 0 bases lay outside the gene matches. The CDR3 has 15 amino acids. Germline V lookup: CDR1 LNHNV, CDR2 YYDKDF (reference sequence). The CDR3 DNA reads TGTGCCACCAGCAGAGAGGGACAGGGCACCGGGGAGCTGTTTTTT. It translates to CATSREGQGTGELFF.

The chain couples TRBV6-2 or TRBV6-3 to TRBJ1-3; D is possibly TRBD1 (5 bases). This CDR3 spans 17 amino acids. The V gene lost 2 bases and the J gene lost 0 bases, with 14 bases spanning the gap. The V gene's germline CDR1 is MNHEY and CDR2 SVGEGT. The CDR3 nucleotides are TGTGCCAGCAGTTACGGTCGACAGCTCATCTCTGGAAACACCATATATTTT. As protein: CASSYGRQLISGNTIYF.

This clone was detected only once. The chain combines TRBV7-9 with TRBJ1-1; TRBD1 agrees at 7 bases. Per the germline V gene, CDR1 is SEHNR and CDR2 is FQNEAQ (reference sequence). This CDR3 has 13 residues. Trimming at V came to 5 bases and at J to 5 bases, leaving 5 bases not matched to a gene. CDR3 sequence reads: CASSPRDRTEAFF. CDR3 coding DNA: TGTGCCAGCAGCCCGCGGGACAGAACTGAAGCTTTCTTT. Variable domain in full (rest from reference TRBV7-9 and TRBJ1-1): DTGVSQNPRHKITKRGQNVTFRCDPISEHNRLYWYRQTLGQGPEFLTYFQNEAQLEKSRLLSDRFSAERPKGSFSTLEIQRTEQGDSAMYLCASSPRDRTEAFFGQGTRLTVV.

The V and J genes are TRBV6-6 and TRBJ2-7, with 13 bases that match TRBD2. The CDR3 is 18 amino acids. V lost 5 bases, J lost 3 bases, and 13 bases stayed unmatched. Germline values: CDR1 MNHNY, CDR2 SVGAGI (reference sequence). CDR3 DNA: TGTGCCAGCAGTCGTACTAGCGGGAGGGCCTTTTCGTACTACGAGCAGTACTTC. It yields the protein CASSRTSGRAFSYYEQYF.

This rearrangement joins TRBV6-5 to TRBJ2-7, with D perhaps matching TRBD2 (5 bases). The ends were cut back, 6 bases at V and 0 bases at J, with 15 bases in the middle. The length of the CDR3 is 15 residues. Per germline, CDR1 MNHEY and CDR2 SVGAGI. The CDR3: CASRPGVASSYEQYF. DNA of the CDR3: TGTGCCAGCAGGCCCGGGGTAGCGTCCTCCTACGAGCAGTACTTC.

This chain's CDR3 is CASSLGLTGLAGGYIHEQYF. The CDR3 bases are TGTGCCAGCAGCTTAGGCCTAACGGGACTAGCGGGAGGGTACATCCACGAGCAGTACTTC. This chain joins TRBV13 and TRBJ2-7; 16 nucleotides match TRBD2. V dropped 0 bases and J dropped 5; count of bases not matched to a gene: 13. Germline loops: CDR1 PRHDT, CDR2 FYEKMQ (reference sequence). This CDR3 comprises 20 residues.

The rearrangement uses TRBV30 and TRBJ1-2; no clear D. CDR3 length equals 12 residues. V was cut by 0 bases and J by 1 base, with 3 bases left in between. Per germline, CDR1 GTSNPN and CDR2 SVGIG (reference sequence). The CDR3 region has the DNA TGTGCCTGGAGTGTCCGTAACTATGGCTACACCTTC. Translation gives CAWSVRNYGYTF.

The chain combines TRBV18 with TRBJ2-3, with D possibly being TRBD1 (6 bases). CDR3 length: 14 amino acids. V was cut by 3 bases and J by 2 bases, with 9 bases left in between. Germline CDR1 and CDR2: KGHSH and LQKENI. CDR3 nucleotide sequence: TGTGCCAGCTCACCGGACAGTCACACAGATACGCAGTATTTT. Its protein product is CASSPDSHTDTQYF.

The chain employs TRBV29-1 and TRBJ1-1; D not resolved. CDR3 length equals 12 residues. Germline assignment: CDR1 SQVTM and CDR2 ANQGSEA. V was clipped by 8 bases and J by 6 bases, with 16 bases between them. The CDR3 loop is CSIDPGLAEAFF. CDR3 in DNA: TGCAGCATAGACCCAGGTTTGGCTGAAGCTTTCTTT.

The gene calls are TRBV5-1 and TRBJ1-2; maybe TRBD1 (5 bases). The germline CDR1 and CDR2 sequences are SGHRS and YFSETQ. Trimming removed 1 base from V and 2 bases from J, with 6 bases in between. The CDR3 is 13 residues long. The CDR3 nucleotides are TGCGCCAGCAGCTTGTCAGGGAACTATGGCTACACCTTC. Protein product: CASSLSGNYGYTF.

This chain links TRBV28 with TRBJ1-4; possibly TRBD1 for D (5 bases). Germline V gene sequence: CDR1 MDHEN, CDR2 SYDVKM. The ends were cut back, 10 bases at V and 8 bases at J, with 17 bases in the middle. The CDR3 contains 13 residues. The CDR3 loop reads CAIRGTREEKLFF. The DNA of the CDR3 is TGTGCCATCCGGGGGACTCGGGAAGAAAAACTGTTTTTT.

V is TRBV14 and J is TRBJ2-7, with TRBD1 as a possible D gene (5 bases). The CDR3 totals 13 residues. Germline V gene lookup returns CDR1 SGHDN and CDR2 FVKESK. The V and J ends lost 6 bases and 3 bases respectively, with 12 bases between them. The DNA of the CDR3 is TGTGCCAGCAGTCGACAGAGCCTCTACGAGCAGTACTTC. Translation gives CASSRQSLYEQYF. Variable domain in full (rest from reference TRBV14 and TRBJ2-7): EAGVTQFPSHSVIEKGQTVTLRCDPISGHDNLYWYRRVMGKEIKFLLHFVKESKQDESGMPNNRFLAERTGGTYSTLKVQPAELEDSGVYFCASSRQSLYEQYFGPGTRLTVT.

This rearrangement joins TRBV10-2 to TRBJ2-6; D might be TRBD1 (5 bases). This CDR3 has 17 amino acids. Germline V gives CDR1 WSHSY, CDR2 SAAADI. The V end was cut by 2 bases, the J end by 4 bases, with 15 bases between. CDR3 in DNA: TGCGCCAGCAGTGAGGGTATAGTGGGGCCCGGGGCCAACGTCCTGACTTTC. Protein sequence: CASSEGIVGPGANVLTF.

The chain couples TRBV7-6 to TRBJ2-5, with TRBD1 matching over 10 bases. This CDR3 has 14 amino acids. Germline V CDR1 and CDR2: SGHVS, FNYEAQ. J lost 4 bases, V lost 5 bases, and 4 bases had no gene match. This chain's CDR3 is CASSQDRGGETQYF. The CDR3 DNA is TGTGCCAGCAGCCAGGACAGGGGGGGAGAGACCCAGTACTTC.

This chain uses TRBV5-5 with TRBJ1-5; perhaps TRBD1 as D (6 bases). The CDR3 loop spans 15 amino acids. The V gene's germline CDR1 is SGHKS and CDR2 YYEKEE (reference sequence). V lost 2 bases and J lost 3, with 12 bases in between. CDR3 DNA: TGTGCCAGCAGCTTTACCCAGGGGAACAATCAGCCCCAGCATTTT. This sequence encodes CASSFTQGNNQPQHF.

The gene calls are TRBV29-1 and TRBJ2-1; 9 bases are shared with TRBD2. The CDR3 consists of 13 residues. Germline V gene data show CDR1 as SQVTM and CDR2 as ANQGSEA. Trimming took 3 bases from V and 7 from J; bases not matched to a gene: 4. The CDR3 sequence: CSVDASGKNEQFF. The DNA for the CDR3 is TGCAGCGTTGACGCTAGCGGGAAAAATGAGCAGTTCTTC.

The chain couples TRBV7-9 to TRBJ2-7, with no clear D. Germline loops: CDR1 SEHNR, CDR2 FQNEAQ (reference sequence). The CDR3 is 16 residues long. Trimming cost V 3 bases and J 1 base, with 16 bases left between them. The CDR3 sequence is CASSFEARRPSYEQYF. Written as DNA, the CDR3 is TGTGCCAGCAGCTTTGAAGCGAGACGACCTTCCTACGAGCAGTACTTC.